The 20 T cell receptor beta chains reported below all come from one sample, sequenced in a study of blood T cell repertoires in COVID-19. Profiling relied on immunoSEQ multiplex PCR, and the TCRdb table lists in-frame clones only, not all of them. The table shows 100,000 or so clones, with 85% occurring only once. The sequenced material came from peripheral blood. Receptor source: a woman between 65 and 79 years old with active or convalescent COVID-19.

V gene TRBV4-1 combines with J gene TRBJ1-4, with D tentatively TRBD1 (6 bases). Germline assignment: CDR1 MGHRA and CDR2 YSYEKL. This CDR3 spans 15 amino acids. V was clipped by 4 bases and J by 8 bases, with 17 bases between them. The CDR3 region has the DNA TGCGCCAGCAGCCCATGGGGGGGCAAGGAGGAAAAACTGTTTTTT. This translates into CASSPWGGKEEKLFF.

V is TRBV6-2 or TRBV6-3 and J is TRBJ1-1, with 10 positions matching TRBD1. After removal of 5 bases from V and 4 bases from J, the junction contained 4 bases not matched to a gene. The CDR3 length is 14 residues. Germline V gene data show CDR1 as MNHEY and CDR2 as SVGEGT. The CDR3 sequence is CASSIRTGGTEAFF. Written as DNA, the CDR3 is TGTGCCAGCAGTATCCGGACAGGGGGCACTGAAGCTTTCTTT.

V and J are TRBV3-1 (or the pseudogene TRBV3-2) and TRBJ2-5; TRBD1 is a possible D gene (6 bases). Trimming left V 1 base short and J 3 bases short, with 6 bases between. The length of the CDR3 is 13 residues. Germline V gives CDR1 LGHDT, CDR2 YNNKEL (reference sequence). The chain's CDR3 is CASSQAGEETQYF. As DNA, the CDR3 is TGTGCCAGCAGCCAAGCAGGGGAAGAGACCCAGTACTTC.

The gene calls are TRBV29-1 and TRBJ1-1; maybe TRBD1 (5 bases). The CDR3 extends over 15 amino acids. CDR1 and CDR2 (germline): SQVTM, ANQGSEA. With 4 bases removed from V and 0 bases from J, the gap between germline ends came to 15 bases. The CDR3 sequence: CSVGSGWGMNTEAFF. Here the CDR3 DNA reads TGCAGCGTTGGGTCAGGGTGGGGCATGAACACTGAAGCTTTCTTT. The whole variable domain, remainder taken from reference TRBV29-1 and TRBJ1-1, is SAVISQKPSRDICQRGTSLTIQCQVDSQVTMMFWYRQQPGQSLTLIATANQGSEATYESGFVIDKFPISRPNLTFSTLTVSNMSPEDSSIYLCSVGSGWGMNTEAFFGQGTRLTVV.

V and J are TRBV28 and TRBJ1-4, with D maybe TRBD1 (5 bases). There are 14 residues in the CDR3. V lost 5 bases and J 7 bases, leaving 14 bases between the germline ends. Per germline, CDR1 MDHEN and CDR2 SYDVKM. The CDR3 DNA sequence: TGTGCCAGCAGTGTGGGGGGTTGGGGTGAAAAACTGTTTTTT. Its translation: CASSVGGWGEKLFF.

The V gene is TRBV28, the J gene TRBJ2-1; D might be TRBD1 (6 bases). CDR3 length: 15 residues. Germline assignment: CDR1 MDHEN and CDR2 SYDVKM. Trimming stripped 5 bases from V and 0 bases from J, with 11 bases between. Here the CDR3 reads CASSPRDNSYNEQFF. DNA for the CDR3: TGTGCCAGCAGTCCTCGGGACAACTCCTACAATGAGCAGTTCTTC.

This rearrangement joins TRBV7-2 to TRBJ2-5; 9 bases align to TRBD2. The CDR3 covers 15 residues. Trimming removed 5 bases from V and 2 bases from J; junction bases left unmatched: 6. The germline V gene has CDR1 SGHTA and CDR2 FQGNSA. CDR3 sequence reads: CASSPQSGGQETQYF. DNA of the CDR3: TGTGCCAGCAGCCCTCAGAGCGGGGGGCAAGAGACCCAGTACTTC. The full variable domain, in which reference TRBV7-2 and TRBJ2-5 provide the parts outside the CDR3, is GAGVSQSPSNKVTEKGKDVELRCDPISGHTALYWYRQSLGQGLEFLIYFQGNSAPDKSGLPSDRFSAERTGGSVSTLTIQRTQQEDSAVYLCASSPQSGGQETQYFGPGTRLLVL.

The J gene is TRBJ1-5, the V gene TRBV7-9; 7 bases map to TRBD1. In germline, CDR1 is SEHNR, CDR2 FQNEAQ (reference sequence). Trimming took 3 bases from V and 2 from J; bases not matched to a gene: 7. This CDR3 region has 16 residues. CDR3 protein: CASSFGTGQGNQPQHF. The CDR3 bases are TGTGCCAGCAGCTTCGGGACTGGACAGGGCAATCAGCCCCAGCATTTT. The whole variable domain, filled in from reference TRBV7-9 and TRBJ1-5, reads DTGVSQNPRHKITKRGQNVTFRCDPISEHNRLYWYRQTLGQGPEFLTYFQNEAQLEKSRLLSDRFSAERPKGSFSTLEIQRTEQGDSAMYLCASSFGTGQGNQPQHFGDGTRLSIL.

The chain couples TRBV5-5 to TRBJ1-6; D possibly corresponds to TRBD1 (6 bases). Germline loops: CDR1 SGHKS, CDR2 YYEKEE (reference sequence). There are 16 residues in the CDR3. V shed 2 bases and J shed 4 bases, with 13 bases lying between them. CDR3 DNA: TGTGCCAGCAGCTTAAGCAGGGGAAGATATAATTCACCCCTCCACTTT. It translates to CASSLSRGRYNSPLHF.

The CDR3 nucleotides are TGCGCCAGCAGTCAATCGGCAGGGGCCAAAAACATTCAGTACTTC. As protein: CASSQSAGAKNIQYF. V and J are TRBV23-1 and TRBJ2-4; D is perhaps TRBD1 (5 bases). TRBV23-1 is treated as an ORF (open reading frame) with a function not yet certain. Trimming removed 0 bases from V and 1 base from J, with 7 bases in between. The length of the CDR3 is 15 residues.

The chain combines TRBV6-6 with TRBJ2-1, with 11 bases lining up with TRBD2. The length of the CDR3 is 16 residues. V was pared by 4 bases and J by 6 bases, with 8 bases of the junction left unmatched. Germline lookup yields CDR1 MNHNY and CDR2 SVGAGI (reference sequence). CDR3 loop: CASSSTLAGGFNEQFF. In DNA, the CDR3 is TGTGCCAGCAGTTCTACCCTAGCGGGGGGTTTCAATGAGCAGTTCTTC.

V usage is TRBV5-5 and J usage is TRBJ2-7, with 14 nucleotides matching TRBD2. The germline gives CDR1 SGHKS, CDR2 YYEKEE (reference sequence). The CDR3 is 16 residues long. V lost 7 bases, J lost 2 bases, and 8 bases stayed unmatched. The CDR3 sequence is CASRGTSGSLTYEQYF. DNA for the CDR3: TGTGCCAGCCGCGGGACTAGCGGGAGCTTGACCTACGAGCAGTACTTC.

The table lists this clone with a few counts. J is TRBJ2-3 and V is TRBV4-1; 8 nucleotides match TRBD2. The CDR3 runs 15 residues. CDR1 and CDR2 from the germline V gene are MGHRA and YSYEKL. V lost 1 base, J lost 1 base, and 1 base stayed unmatched. Here the CDR3 reads CASSQGSGGTDTQYF. The DNA for the CDR3 is TGCGCCAGCAGCCAAGGTAGCGGGGGCACAGATACGCAGTATTTT.

For the CDR3, the DNA is TGTGCCAGCAGCTTGGGCGGCAGGGGGCGGGAGAGCTCCTACAATGAGCAGTTCTTC. It yields the protein CASSLGGRGRESSYNEQFF. The rearrangement uses TRBV5-4 and TRBJ2-1, with a possible D match to TRBD1 (8 bases). The germline V gene has CDR1 SGHNT and CDR2 YYREEE (reference sequence). The CDR3 is made up of 19 amino acids. Trimming shortened V by 0 bases and J by 0 bases, and 19 bases separated the two germline ends.

The chain links TRBV11-2 to TRBJ2-7; 7 bases are shared with TRBD1. Germline V gene lookup returns CDR1 SGHAT and CDR2 FQNNGV. V shed 10 bases and J 2 bases; nucleotides not matched to a gene: 14. The CDR3 has 15 residues. The chain's CDR3 is CATTSARQGPYEQYF. The CDR3 DNA reads as TGTGCCACTACATCGGCGAGACAGGGCCCCTACGAGCAGTACTTC.

This clone has only a few counts. CDR3 region: CASSSATGVEQYF. The DNA of the CDR3 is TGTGCCAGCAGTTCCGCCACAGGGGTAGAGCAGTACTTC. V and J are TRBV12-3 or TRBV12-4 and TRBJ2-7; 7 positions agree with TRBD1. This CDR3 is 13 amino acids long. V was clipped by 4 bases and J by 7 bases; unmatched bases: 7.

The V and J genes are TRBV2 and TRBJ2-7, with 7 nucleotides matching TRBD1. Germline CDR1 reads SNHLY; CDR2 reads FYNNEI. The CDR3 is made up of 15 amino acids. The V segment lost 7 bases and the J segment 1 base; nucleotides outside the gene matches: 10. As DNA, the CDR3 is TGTGCCAGCACCGACAGGGTTCAAAGATCCTACGAGCAGTACTTC. The encoded protein is CASTDRVQRSYEQYF.

The chain is built from TRBV28 and TRBJ2-7, with 7 bases identical to TRBD1. V was pared by 5 bases and J by 3 bases, with 7 bases of the junction left unmatched. The CDR3 consists of 14 residues. The germline V gene has CDR1 MDHEN and CDR2 SYDVKM. CDR3 nucleotide sequence: TGTGCCAGCAGTGCGGCCGGGACAGACTACGAGCAGTACTTC. Amino acid sequence: CASSAAGTDYEQYF.

The gene calls are TRBV3-1 (or the pseudogene TRBV3-2) and TRBJ1-4; D is perhaps TRBD1 (6 bases). The germline V gene has CDR1 LGHDT and CDR2 YNNKEL (reference sequence). The CDR3 runs 13 residues. With 3 bases removed from V and 8 bases from J, the gap between germline ends came to 10 bases. The CDR3 bases are TGTGCCAGCAGCCAGAACAGGGCCGAAAAACTGTTTTTT. Translated: CASSQNRAEKLFF.

CDR3 protein: CASSQASGTRFEGDNEQFF. The CDR3 DNA sequence: TGCGCCAGCAGCCAGGCCAGCGGGACGCGATTTGAAGGGGACAATGAGCAGTTCTTC. The chain couples TRBV4-3 to TRBJ2-1, with TRBD2 matching over 7 bases. V gave up 3 bases and J gave up 5 bases; unmatched junction bases: 19. The CDR3 totals 19 residues. The germline V gene has CDR1 LGHNA and CDR2 YSLEER.